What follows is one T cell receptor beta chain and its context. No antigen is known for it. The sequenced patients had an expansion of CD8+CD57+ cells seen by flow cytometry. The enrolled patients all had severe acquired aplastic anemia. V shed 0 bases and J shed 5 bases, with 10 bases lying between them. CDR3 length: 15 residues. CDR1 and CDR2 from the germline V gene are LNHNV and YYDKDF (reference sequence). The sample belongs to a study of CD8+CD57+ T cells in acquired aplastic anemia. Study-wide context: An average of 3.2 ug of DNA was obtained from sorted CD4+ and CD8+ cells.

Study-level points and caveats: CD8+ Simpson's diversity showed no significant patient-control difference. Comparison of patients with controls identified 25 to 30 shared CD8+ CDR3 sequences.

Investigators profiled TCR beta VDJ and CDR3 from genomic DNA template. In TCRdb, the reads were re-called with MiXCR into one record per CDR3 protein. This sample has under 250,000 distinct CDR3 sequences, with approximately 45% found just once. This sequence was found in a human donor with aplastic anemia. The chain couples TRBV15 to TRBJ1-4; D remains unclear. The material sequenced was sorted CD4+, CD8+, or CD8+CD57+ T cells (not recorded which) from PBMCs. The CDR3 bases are TGTGCCACCAGCAGAGATCGCGCCTCAAATGAAAAACTGTTTTTT. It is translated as CATSRDRASNEKLFF.